A selection of T cell receptor beta chains follows, all from one sample in a study of T cell responses to AZD1222 COVID-19 vaccine. Libraries were prepared by immunoSEQ multiplex PCR; TCRdb keeps only in-frame clonotypes and omits some of them. The sample yields around 160,000 clones, roughly 88% seen once. Sequenced material: peripheral blood, taken on day 0 of AZD1222 vaccination. These receptors all come from an adult in good health. Both conserved end residues are part of each CDR3. Fields, in order: V gene, clone size, J gene, CDR3 protein. Some rows have no size entry. The others give once, few or many, or a class for an expanded clone.

V gene: TRBV6-5; clone size: few; J gene: TRBJ2-7; CDR3 protein: CASSPQGLTYEQYF
V gene: TRBV5-1; clone size: -; J gene: TRBJ2-7; CDR3 protein: CASAPLAGRTYEQYF
V gene: TRBV10-3; clone size: -; J gene: TRBJ1-1; CDR3 protein: CAISERAVNMNTEAFF
V gene: TRBV12-5; clone size: -; J gene: TRBJ2-1; CDR3 protein: CASGLVTQGPYNEQFF
V gene: TRBV9; clone size: -; J gene: TRBJ2-5; CDR3 protein: CASSVRSGGQETQYF
V gene: TRBV6-6; clone size: -; J gene: TRBJ1-2; CDR3 protein: CGTGTNYGYTF
V gene: TRBV9; clone size: few; J gene: TRBJ1-1; CDR3 protein: CASSRGGGTGNTEAFF
V gene: TRBV19; clone size: -; J gene: TRBJ1-1; CDR3 protein: CASSTPKRAFDTEAFF
V gene: TRBV5-1; clone size: -; J gene: TRBJ1-2; CDR3 protein: CASSVGPVGYGYTF
V gene: TRBV19; clone size: -; J gene: TRBJ2-4; CDR3 protein: CASSGGSGAAKNIQYF
V gene: TRBV9; clone size: once; J gene: TRBJ1-2; CDR3 protein: CASSVMGTGNYGYTF
V gene: TRBV7-2; clone size: -; J gene: TRBJ2-3; CDR3 protein: CASSRAGGVTDTQYF
V gene: TRBV5-4; clone size: -; J gene: TRBJ2-5; CDR3 protein: CASSLDLGRETQYF
V gene: TRBV28; clone size: -; J gene: TRBJ2-4; CDR3 protein: CASSVTGIAKNIQYF
V gene: TRBV6-5; clone size: once; J gene: TRBJ1-2; CDR3 protein: CASRNRGNYGYTF